This entry describes one T cell receptor (beta chain). The data are from a study of blood T cell repertoires in COVID-19. The germline gives CDR1 SGHRS, CDR2 YFSETQ. Trimming stripped 6 bases from V and 3 bases from J, with 15 bases between. CDR3 length equals 14 residues. The protocol was immunoSEQ multiplex PCR, while the TCRdb copy is restricted to in-frame clones and leaves out a portion. Here the sample spans roughly 190,000 clones, 80% to 85% being singletons. Sample: peripheral blood. The J gene is TRBJ1-1, the V gene TRBV5-1; no reliable D call. The receptor's source is a woman aged 70-85 years with COVID-19, enrolled during active disease. CDR3 nucleotide sequence: TGCGCCAGCATGGCGGGGATAATGGACACTGAAGCTTTCTTT. Its protein product is CASMAGIMDTEAFF.